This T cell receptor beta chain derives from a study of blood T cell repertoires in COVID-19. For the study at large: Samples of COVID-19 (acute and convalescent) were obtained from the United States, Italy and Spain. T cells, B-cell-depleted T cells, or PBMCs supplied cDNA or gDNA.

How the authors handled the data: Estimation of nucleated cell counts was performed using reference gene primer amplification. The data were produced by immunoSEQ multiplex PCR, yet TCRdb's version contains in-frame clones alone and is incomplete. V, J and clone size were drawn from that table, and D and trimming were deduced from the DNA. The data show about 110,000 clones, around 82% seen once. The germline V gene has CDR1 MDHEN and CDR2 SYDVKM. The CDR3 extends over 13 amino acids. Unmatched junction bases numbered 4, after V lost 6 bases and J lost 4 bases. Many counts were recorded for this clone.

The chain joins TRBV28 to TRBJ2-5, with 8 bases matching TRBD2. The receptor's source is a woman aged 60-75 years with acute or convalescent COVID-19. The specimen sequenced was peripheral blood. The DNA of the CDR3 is TGTGCCAGCAGCCCCGGGGGGGGAGAGACCCAGTACTTC. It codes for CASSPGGGETQYF. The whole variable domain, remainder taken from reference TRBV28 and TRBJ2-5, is DVKVTQSSRYLVKRTGEKVFLECVQDMDHENMFWYRQDPGLGLRLIYFSYDVKMKEKGDIPEGYSVSREKKERFSLILESASTNQTSMYLCASSPGGGETQYFGPGTRLLVL.